Below, 19 T cell receptor beta chains from the same sample are listed, as sequenced in a study of blood T cell repertoires in COVID-19. Here immunoSEQ multiplex PCR was the method, and the copy in TCRdb shows in-frame clones only, minus some. The profile shows 240,000 or so clones, 86% of them singletons. The sequencing sample was made of PBMCs or T cells enriched from blood (not recorded which). Receptors were obtained from a woman in her forties or fifties who had recovered from COVID-19.

The chain is built from TRBV19 and TRBJ1-5; possibly TRBD1 for D (5 bases). Germline CDR1 LNHDA, CDR2 SQIVND (reference sequence). The CDR3 is 15 amino acids. Trimming shortened V by 5 bases and J by 5 bases, and 16 bases separated the two germline ends. The CDR3 spells CASSLGGSGHQPQHF. CDR3 DNA: TGTGCCAGTAGTCTCGGGGGGTCGGGGCATCAGCCCCAGCATTTT. The whole variable domain, filled in from reference TRBV19 and TRBJ1-5, reads DGGITQSPKYLFRKEGQNVTLSCEQNLNHDAMYWYRQDPGQGLRLIYYSQIVNDFQKGDIAEGYSVSREKKESFPLTVTSAQKNPTAFYLCASSLGGSGHQPQHFGDGTRLSIL.

The V gene is TRBV7-3, the J gene TRBJ2-7, with TRBD1 matching over 8 bases. The CDR3 contains 14 residues. The V gene end was trimmed by 5 bases and the J gene end by 2 bases; junction bases not matched to a gene: 5. The germline V gene encodes CDR1 SGHTA and CDR2 FQGTGA. The CDR3 loop reads CASSPGTGAYEQYF. CDR3 bases: TGTGCCAGCAGCCCCGGGACAGGAGCCTACGAGCAGTACTTC. The full variable domain, with the rest looked up from reference TRBV7-3 and TRBJ2-7, is GAGVSQTPSNKVTEKGKYVELRCDPISGHTALYWYRQSLGQGPEFLIYFQGTGAADDSGLPNDRFFAVRPEGSVSTLKIQRTERGDSAVYLCASSPGTGAYEQYFGPGTRLTVT.

This clone showed up just a few times. The chain carries TRBV6-4 and TRBJ1-2; D is perhaps TRBD1 (6 bases). The CDR3 length is 14 residues. V was shortened by 4 bases and J by 4 bases, with 13 bases between the two germline ends. In germline, CDR1 is MRHNA, CDR2 SNTAGT. CDR3 nucleotide sequence: TGTGCCAGCAGTGTGGACAGTTTGAGCTATGGCTACACCTTC. This translates into CASSVDSLSYGYTF.

The chain links TRBV27 to TRBJ2-1; 9 nucleotides agree with TRBD2. Per the germline V gene, CDR1 is MNHEY and CDR2 is SMNVEV (reference sequence). The CDR3 is made up of 14 amino acids. V shed 3 bases and J 7 bases; nucleotides not matched to a gene: 4. The chain's CDR3 is CASSFGTSLNEQFF. CDR3 in DNA: TGTGCCAGCAGTTTCGGGACTAGCTTGAATGAGCAGTTCTTC.

J is TRBJ1-2 and V is TRBV10-2; possibly TRBD1 for D (5 bases). Trimming pared 6 bases from V and 4 bases from J, leaving 12 bases between. CDR1 WSHSY and CDR2 SAAADI come from the germline V gene. The CDR3 consists of 13 residues. The CDR3 loop reads CASRGGLLYGYTF. The CDR3 DNA is TGCGCCAGCAGGGGGGGACTCCTCTATGGCTACACCTTC.

This sequence joins TRBV2 and TRBJ2-5, with D unclear. Germline V gene lookup returns CDR1 SNHLY and CDR2 FYNNEI. This CDR3 has 13 amino acids. The V end lost 5 bases, the J end lost 2 bases, and 9 bases lay between the germline ends. CDR3 residues: CASSWRRQETQYF. In nucleotides, the CDR3 is TGTGCCAGCAGTTGGAGACGGCAAGAGACCCAGTACTTC.

The table lists this clone with a count of one. V and J are TRBV15 and TRBJ1-1; D is possibly TRBD1 (5 bases). V lost 1 base to trimming and J lost 10 bases, with 16 bases between them. This CDR3 comprises 14 residues. Germline values: CDR1 LNHNV, CDR2 YYDKDF (reference sequence). This CDR3 reads CATSRAGGRQTAFF. Here the CDR3 DNA reads TGTGCCACCAGCAGAGCGGGGGGAAGGCAGACAGCTTTCTTT.

This chain connects TRBV4-1 to TRBJ2-7; D ambiguous. With 2 bases removed from V and 4 bases from J, the gap between germline ends came to 12 bases. CDR1 and CDR2 from the germline V gene are MGHRA and YSYEKL. The CDR3 consists of 14 residues. The CDR3 DNA reads TGCGCCAGCAGCCAATTGCTCCTACCGTACGAGCAGTACTTC. It specifies CASSQLLLPYEQYF.

The chain couples TRBV19 to TRBJ2-1, with D tentatively TRBD2 (6 bases). The CDR3 runs to 14 residues. V was cut by 5 bases and J by 1 base, with 9 bases left in between. Germline assignment: CDR1 LNHDA and CDR2 SQIVND (reference sequence). CDR3 in amino acids: CASSRSGSYNEQFF. The CDR3 nucleotides are TGTGCCAGTAGTCGCAGCGGGTCCTACAATGAGCAGTTCTTC.

The table lists this clone with a count of one. This chain's CDR3 is CAWSGQFYNSPLHF. The CDR3 nucleotides are TGTGCCTGGAGTGGACAGTTCTATAATTCACCCCTCCACTTT. V usage is TRBV30 and J usage is TRBJ1-6; D is possibly TRBD1 (5 bases). This CDR3 has 14 amino acids. Germline CDR1 is GTSNPN and CDR2 is SVGIG (reference sequence). V was clipped by 1 base and J by 3 bases, with 7 bases between them.

The chain has TRBV5-4 and TRBJ2-3, with 8 bases aligning to TRBD2. The CDR3 consists of 15 residues. The V gene's germline CDR1 is SGHNT and CDR2 YYREEE (reference sequence). V was clipped by 7 bases and J by 6 bases; unmatched bases: 13. CDR3: CASYPGGRTKDTQYF. The CDR3 nucleotides are TGTGCCAGCTACCCAGGCGGGAGGACCAAGGATACGCAGTATTTT.

This clone was counted between two and nine times. The genes are TRBV18 and TRBJ2-1; 11 bases fit TRBD2. In germline, CDR1 is KGHSH, CDR2 LQKENI. After removal of 3 bases from V and 4 bases from J, the junction contained 8 bases not matched to a gene. The CDR3 consists of 17 residues. This CDR3 reads CASSPTSGIVPYNEQFF. The CDR3 DNA is TGTGCCAGCTCACCGACTAGCGGGATTGTTCCTTACAATGAGCAGTTCTTC.

The chain combines TRBV7-2 with TRBJ1-1; tentatively, D is TRBD1 (5 bases). Germline V gene data show CDR1 as SGHTA and CDR2 as FQGNSA. With 1 base removed from V and 3 bases from J, the gap between germline ends came to 9 bases. The CDR3 sequence is 14 residues long. For the CDR3, the DNA is TGTGCCAGCAGCTTAGAGGGGCCGTACACTGAAGCTTTCTTT. This codes for CASSLEGPYTEAFF.

This chain joins TRBV18 and TRBJ2-6, with D unclear. Per the germline V gene, CDR1 is KGHSH and CDR2 is LQKENI. The CDR3 is made up of 16 amino acids. Trimming took 4 bases from V and 0 from J, leaving 10 bases between them. The CDR3 loop is CASSQTVVSGANVLTF. In nucleotides, the CDR3 is TGTGCCAGCTCACAAACCGTAGTCTCTGGGGCCAACGTCCTGACTTTC.

The rearrangement uses TRBV28 and TRBJ1-1, with TRBD1 as a possible D gene (6 bases). Germline V gene lookup returns CDR1 MDHEN and CDR2 SYDVKM. The CDR3 extends over 15 amino acids. V was cut by 3 bases and J by 1 base, with 12 bases left in between. The CDR3 protein is CASSFPGTPNTEAFF. The CDR3 nucleotides read TGTGCCAGCAGTTTCCCCGGGACACCGAACACTGAAGCTTTCTTT.

The V gene is TRBV2, the J gene TRBJ1-2; 8 nucleotides align to TRBD1. CDR1 is SNHLY, CDR2 FYNNEI, per germline. The CDR3 is made up of 14 amino acids. V was pared by 6 bases and J by 4 bases, with 7 bases of the junction left unmatched. CDR3 sequence reads: CASSAQGAGYGYTF. Here the CDR3 DNA reads TGTGCCAGCAGCGCCCAGGGGGCTGGCTATGGCTACACCTTC.

The rearrangement joins TRBV5-6 to TRBJ2-3, with TRBD2 matching 12 bases. The CDR3 sequence is 14 residues long. V lost 4 bases, J lost 7 bases, and 4 bases stayed unmatched. CDR1 is SGHDT and CDR2 is YYEEEE in the germline V gene. CDR3 coding DNA: TGTGCCAGCAGCCGGACTAGCGGGACGAATACGCAGTATTTT. Translation: CASSRTSGTNTQYF.

The chain is built from TRBV2 and TRBJ1-1; D possibly corresponds to TRBD1 (5 bases). V was clipped by 4 bases and J by 0 bases, with 9 bases between them. CDR1 and CDR2 from the germline V gene are SNHLY and FYNNEI. The CDR3 has 14 residues. The DNA for the CDR3 is TGTGCCAGCAGTGTGGACACCATGAACACTGAAGCTTTCTTT. It codes for CASSVDTMNTEAFF.

The chain has TRBV7-3 and TRBJ2-1, with D perhaps matching TRBD2 (5 bases). Trimming shortened V by 4 bases and J by 5 bases, and 12 bases separated the two germline ends. The CDR3 runs 14 residues. The germline gives CDR1 SGHTA, CDR2 FQGTGA. The DNA of the CDR3 is TGTGCCAGCAGCTCAACCCGGGAAAACAATGAGCAGTTCTTC. Translation: CASSSTRENNEQFF.